Each of the 17 T cell receptor beta chains below was sequenced from the same sample in a study of blood T cell repertoires in COVID-19. TCRdb keeps only in-frame clones here, not all; method: immunoSEQ multiplex PCR. Among 250,000 to 400,000 clones listed, around nine tenths were seen once. Sequenced input: peripheral blood. The source of these receptors is a man aged 50 or older with active or convalescent COVID-19.

The V call is TRBV6-5, the J call TRBJ2-3; TRBD1 matches at 8 bases. This CDR3 is built from 14 residues. The ends lost 8 bases at V and 2 bases at J; junction bases unmatched: 6. The germline V gene encodes CDR1 MNHEY and CDR2 SVGAGI. CDR3 in amino acids: CASAYRGSTDTQYF. The CDR3 DNA is TGTGCCAGCGCCTACAGGGGGTCCACAGATACGCAGTATTTT.

This sequence joins TRBV2 and TRBJ2-1, with 9 bases lining up with TRBD1. The ends lost 3 bases at V and 6 bases at J; junction bases unmatched: 3. Germline-derived CDR1 and CDR2 are SNHLY and FYNNEI. This CDR3 has 14 residues. CDR3 sequence: CASSEGTGSNEQFF. The CDR3 nucleotides are TGTGCCAGCAGTGAGGGGACAGGGTCCAATGAGCAGTTCTTC.

The chain recombines TRBV19 with TRBJ2-2; possible D gene TRBD2, 6 bases. Germline loops: CDR1 LNHDA, CDR2 SQIVND (reference sequence). The V gene lost 3 bases and the J gene lost 3 bases, with 11 bases spanning the gap. The CDR3 extends over 15 amino acids. In DNA form, the CDR3 reads TGTGCCAGTAGTATCGGGAGATTTTACACCGGGGAGCTGTTTTTT. Translating gives CASSIGRFYTGELFF.

The chain carries TRBV7-2 and TRBJ1-3; D is ambiguous. With 1 base removed from V and 4 bases from J, the gap between germline ends came to 11 bases. Germline V gene data show CDR1 as SGHTA and CDR2 as FQGNSA. The CDR3 totals 15 residues. The DNA of the CDR3 is TGTGCCAGCAGCTTAGGCATCTCTGGCGGAAACACCATATATTTT. Its translation is CASSLGISGGNTIYF.

The count of this clone is one. This chain joins TRBV7-6 and TRBJ1-6; D gene uncertain. Deletions cut 2 bases from V and 7 bases from J, with 12 bases between. CDR3 length: 15 residues. Germline V gives CDR1 SGHVS, CDR2 FNYEAQ. The CDR3 bases are TGTGCCAGCAGCTTAAGTGAGAGCGCGAATTCACCCCTCCACTTT. Translated, it gives CASSLSESANSPLHF.

Remarks on this clone: Other DNA sequences in this sample translate to the same CDR3. V usage is TRBV28 and J usage is TRBJ1-5; 7 nucleotides agree with TRBD1. This CDR3 contains 14 residues. Germline V gives CDR1 MDHEN, CDR2 SYDVKM. J lost 2 bases, V lost 6 bases, and 4 bases had no gene match. In DNA, the CDR3 is TGTGCCAGCAGCTTTACAGGGGGCAATCAGCCCCAGCATTTT. This encodes CASSFTGGNQPQHF.

The gene calls are TRBV2 and TRBJ1-5; D might be TRBD1 (5 bases). Germline V gene sequence: CDR1 SNHLY, CDR2 FYNNEI. The CDR3 runs 13 residues. V was clipped by 4 bases and J by 6 bases, with 10 bases between them. CDR3 in amino acids: CASSGGEGQPQHF. The CDR3 nucleotides are TGTGCCAGCAGTGGGGGGGAGGGTCAGCCCCAGCATTTT.

The chain uses TRBV27 and TRBJ2-7; TRBD1 might be the D (6 bases). Trimming removed 6 bases at V and 4 bases at J, with 10 bases between. Germline CDR1 reads MNHEY; CDR2 reads SMNVEV (reference sequence). The CDR3 loop spans 12 amino acids. CDR3 bases: TGTGCCAGCAGAAAGGGGGAGTACGAGCAGTACTTC. Translation: CASRKGEYEQYF.

This rearrangement joins TRBV9 to TRBJ2-2; a possible D gene is TRBD2 (6 bases). CDR1 is SGDLS, CDR2 YYNGEE, per germline. Trimming left V 1 base short and J 3 bases short, with 13 bases between. This CDR3 comprises 16 residues. CDR3 sequence reads: CASSVSPGRDTGELFF. The CDR3, as DNA: TGTGCCAGCAGCGTATCCCCCGGGAGAGACACCGGGGAGCTGTTTTTT. The full variable domain, its missing parts supplied by reference TRBV9 and TRBJ2-2, is DSGVTQTPKHLITATGQRVTLRCSPRSGDLSVYWYQQSLDQGLQFLIQYYNGEERAKGNILERFSAQQFPDLHSELNLSSLELGDSALYFCASSVSPGRDTGELFFGEGSRLTVL.

The chain combines TRBV5-6 with TRBJ1-5; 8 bases match TRBD1. The CDR3 consists of 16 residues. The V segment lost 0 bases and the J segment 6 bases; nucleotides outside the gene matches: 8. The germline V gene has CDR1 SGHDT and CDR2 YYEEEE. The CDR3 loop reads CASSLGTGRSGQPQHF. The CDR3 DNA sequence: TGTGCCAGCAGCTTGGGGACAGGGAGGTCAGGTCAGCCCCAGCATTTT.

The V and J genes are TRBV27 and TRBJ1-5; D may be TRBD1 (5 bases). V was shortened by 4 bases and J by 1 base, with 8 bases between the two germline ends. The germline gives CDR1 MNHEY, CDR2 SMNVEV (reference sequence). The CDR3 has 14 residues. The CDR3 is CASSSTASNQPQHF. In DNA, the CDR3 is TGTGCCAGCAGTTCGACAGCCAGCAATCAGCCCCAGCATTTT.

The chain recombines TRBV5-1 with TRBJ1-2; D gene ambiguous. Trimming pared 0 bases from V and 4 bases from J, leaving 10 bases between. Germline V gives CDR1 SGHRS, CDR2 YFSETQ. The CDR3 is 14 amino acids. The CDR3 nucleotides are TGCGCCAGCAGCTTGGCCAATGGGCCCTATGGCTACACCTTC. Protein: CASSLANGPYGYTF.

The V gene is TRBV18, the J gene TRBJ2-7; maybe TRBD1 (6 bases). Germline values: CDR1 KGHSH, CDR2 LQKENI. V lost 5 bases and J lost 4, with 18 bases in between. This CDR3 has 15 amino acids. The CDR3 protein is CASSRGRTQGYEQYF. For the CDR3, the DNA is TGTGCCAGCTCAAGAGGACGAACGCAGGGGTACGAGCAGTACTTC.

This CDR3 is CASSQDLQGGSGELFF. In nucleotides, the CDR3 is TGTGCCAGCAGCCAAGATCTCCAGGGAGGATCTGGGGAGCTGTTTTTT. The chain has TRBV4-2 and TRBJ2-2; a weak D match, TRBD2 (6 bases). The CDR3 length is 16 residues. Germline V lookup: CDR1 LGHNA, CDR2 YNFKEQ. The ends were cut back, 0 bases at V and 8 bases at J, with 16 bases in the middle.

The chain recombines TRBV6-6 with TRBJ2-2; a possible D gene is TRBD1 (6 bases). The ends were cut back, 6 bases at V and 2 bases at J, with 13 bases in the middle. CDR1 is MNHNY, CDR2 SVGAGI, per germline (reference sequence). The CDR3 sequence is 15 residues long. The DNA for the CDR3 is TGTGCCAGCAGCCGTCAGGGGCCTAACACCGGGGAGCTGTTTTTT. Amino acids: CASSRQGPNTGELFF.

V and J are TRBV15 and TRBJ2-1; D is unclear. Germline lookup yields CDR1 LNHNV and CDR2 YYDKDF (reference sequence). The V and J ends lost 1 base and 0 bases respectively, with 16 bases between them. This CDR3 has 18 amino acids. The DNA for the CDR3 is TGTGCCACCAGCAGAGCTCTCGAGGTTCGGAGCTCCTACAATGAGCAGTTCTTC. It codes for CATSRALEVRSSYNEQFF.

The chain couples TRBV7-2 to TRBJ1-1; possible D gene TRBD1, 5 bases. Looked up from germline, CDR1 is SGHTA and CDR2 is FQGNSA. V shed 6 bases and J shed 0 bases, with 11 bases lying between them. The CDR3 loop spans 14 amino acids. CDR3 sequence: CASSAGYLNTEAFF. In DNA, the CDR3 is TGTGCCAGCAGTGCAGGGTACTTGAACACTGAAGCTTTCTTT.